The 19 T cell receptor beta chains below come from one sample, sequenced in a study of blood T cells in healthy people across ages. Through a sample-barcoded 5' primer and a J-beta primer mix, a second PCR was run for roughly 6 to 12 cycles. TCRdb analysed the 5' RACE reads with MiXCR anew, one entry per CDR3 protein. The data hold nearly 800,000 distinct CDR3 sequences, with approximately 25% observed a single time. Another study also made use of these data, one on T cells of mothers and their children.

The sample consisted of blood. The receptors stem from a boy younger than 18 in good health.

The table lists this clonotype with a few counts. This chain uses TRBV29-1 with TRBJ2-5; either TRBD1 or TRBD2 may fit D (5 bases each). This CDR3 is built from 16 residues. Trimming shortened V by 1 base and J by 0 bases, and 15 bases separated the two germline ends. From germline, CDR1 is SQVTM and CDR2 ANQGSEA. The DNA of the CDR3 is TGCAGCGTTGAAGGGTTAAATGGGGGTAACCAAGAGACCCAGTACTTC. Translation: CSVEGLNGGNQETQYF.

Notes on this clonotype: This CDR3 is missing its conserved last phenylalanine or tryptophan, likely due to a read error. The DNA is left out, because the CDR3 cannot be placed on it with certainty; the CDR3 is given as TCRdb lists it. The rearrangement joins TRBV27 to TRBJ2-7; TRBD1, the D gene given by the table, was not confirmed from the DNA. Germline V lookup: CDR1 MNHEY, CDR2 SMNVEV (reference sequence). The CDR3 adds up to 13 amino acids, both ends counted. This CDR3 reads CASSKQIRDREYL.

This clonotype was found a few times. This chain joins TRBV2 and TRBJ2-5, with 11 bases fitting TRBD2. CDR1 is SNHLY and CDR2 is FYNNEI in the germline V gene. V trimming: 6 bases; J trimming: 3 bases; junction bases outside the gene matches: 6. The CDR3 is 15 residues long. CDR3 nucleotides: TGTGCCAGCAGACTATGGGGACTAGCGGAAGAGACCCAGTACTTC. It yields the protein CASRLWGLAEETQYF.

This clonotype was seen only a few times. The J gene is TRBJ2-5, the V gene TRBV5-1; TRBD2 might be the D (6 bases). Judging by the DNA end, TRBJ2-7 fits better; the J call may be wrong. The CDR3 has 14 amino acids. CDR1 is SGHRS, CDR2 YFSETQ, per germline. The CDR3 loop reads CASSLGGVADEQYF. CDR3 DNA sequence: TGCGCCAGCAGCTTGGGCGGGGTCGCGGACGAGCAGTACTTC.

The chain carries TRBV18 and TRBJ2-1; D call uncertain. The J call is doubtful: the DNA matches TRBJ2-5 better. Per germline, CDR1 KGHSH and CDR2 LQKENI. The CDR3 is 14 amino acids. The CDR3 DNA follows: TGTGCCAGCTCACCAACGGCTACTCAGGAGACCCAGTACTTC. Translated, it gives CASSPTATQETQYF.

The chain uses TRBV7-2 and TRBJ1-1; possibly TRBD1 for D (6 bases). The CDR3 is made up of 16 amino acids. Trimming took off 4 bases at V and 0 bases at J, with 15 bases between the two ends. CDR1 and CDR2 (germline): SGHTA, FQGNSA. CDR3 amino acids: CASSSEGVTMNTEAFF. The DNA of the CDR3 is TGTGCCAGCAGCTCAGAGGGGGTTACCATGAACACTGAAGCTTTCTTT.

The J gene is TRBJ1-1, the V gene TRBV12-3 or TRBV12-4; D is possibly TRBD1 (5 bases). The CDR3 sequence is 14 residues long. With 6 bases removed from V and 1 base from J, the gap between germline ends came to 12 bases. The CDR3 nucleotides read TGTGCCAGCAGCATCGGGACCGAGAACACTGAAGCTTTCTTT. This encodes CASSIGTENTEAFF.

J is TRBJ2-1 and V is TRBV20-1; D possibly matches TRBD1 or TRBD2 (5 bases each). V lost 3 bases and J lost 4, with 13 bases in between. The CDR3 is made up of 14 amino acids. The germline CDR1 and CDR2 sequences are DFQATT and SNEGSKA (reference sequence). The CDR3 region has the DNA TGCAGTGCTAGGGGGACCGACTATTACAATGAGCAGTTCTTC. Protein: CSARGTDYYNEQFF.

This clonotype has a handful of counts. The chain uses TRBV21-1 and TRBJ2-1; TRBD1 is taken as the D call from the table, unchecked against the DNA. TRBV21-1 counts as a pseudogene. CDR3 size: 14 residues. The CDR3 loop is CASRITDKHNEQFF. The CDR3 bases are TGTGCCAGCAGGATAACGGACAAACACAATGAGCAGTTCTTC.

For the CDR3, the DNA is TGCAGCTCGGGGATATCGGGGGGGCCCCAGCATTTT. The encoded protein is CSSGISGGPQHF. The chain uses TRBV20-1 and TRBJ1-5; tentative D call: TRBD1 (5 bases). From germline, CDR1 is DFQATT and CDR2 SNEGSKA (reference sequence). This CDR3 has 12 amino acids.

The chain joins TRBV4-3 to TRBJ2-5, with D unresolved. Near its end, the DNA agrees better with TRBJ2-7, so the J call may be wrong. The CDR3 is 14 residues long. Germline assignment: CDR1 LGHNA and CDR2 YSLEER. The CDR3 coding sequence is TGCGCCAGCAGCCAAGATACAGAGTCCTACGAGCAGTACTTC. Translated: CASSQDTESYEQYF.

Only one count was recorded for this clonotype. The chain links TRBV5-1 to TRBJ2-3; D is unclear. CDR3 length equals 15 residues. V was clipped by 0 bases and J by 5 bases, with 13 bases between them. Germline V CDR1 and CDR2: SGHRS, YFSETQ. CDR3 coding DNA: TGCGCCAGCAGCTTGGGCGACCCTGCAGGAGATACGCAGTATTTT. It codes for CASSLGDPAGDTQYF.

The chain recombines TRBV28 with TRBJ1-1, with D possibly TRBD1 on 5 matching bases. The V gene lost 3 bases and the J gene lost 8 bases, with 16 bases spanning the gap. The CDR3 totals 14 residues. CDR1 is MDHEN and CDR2 is SYDVKM in the germline V gene. The CDR3 nucleotides read TGTGCCAGCAGTTTCGGGGGACCTACTCGGGAAGCTTTCTTT. Amino acids: CASSFGGPTREAFF.

This clonotype was counted between two and nine times. J is TRBJ2-5 and V is TRBV7-2, with 10 bases that match TRBD1. CDR1 is SGHTA, CDR2 FQGNSA, per germline. The ends lost 4 bases at V and 7 bases at J; junction bases unmatched: 12. The CDR3 runs 16 residues. For the CDR3, the DNA is TGTGCCAGCAGCTCATCAATGACAGGGGGCTGGGTGACCCAGTACTTC. This codes for CASSSSMTGGWVTQYF.

V gene TRBV28 combines with J gene TRBJ2-2, with D possibly being TRBD1 (6 bases). V was trimmed by 6 bases and J by 6 bases, leaving 11 bases between them. CDR1 and CDR2 (germline): MDHEN, SYDVKM. The length of the CDR3 is 13 residues. The CDR3 DNA reads TGTGCCAGCAGGCGAACAGGGTCCGGGGAGCTGTTTTTT. Protein: CASRRTGSGELFF.

The chain has TRBV9 and TRBJ1-1; D is perhaps TRBD1 (6 bases). The V end was cut by 3 bases, the J end by 1 base, with 10 bases between. The CDR3 contains 14 residues. Germline values: CDR1 SGDLS, CDR2 YYNGEE. CDR3 sequence reads: CASSGTVPNTEAFF. In DNA, the CDR3 is TGTGCCAGCAGCGGGACAGTCCCGAACACTGAAGCTTTCTTT.

The J gene is TRBJ2-5, the V gene TRBV2; 7 bases are shared with TRBD1. The J call may be wrong; the DNA end is better matched by TRBJ2-7. The length of the CDR3 is 13 residues. Germline-derived CDR1 and CDR2 are SNHLY and FYNNEI. CDR3 sequence reads: CASGPTGRYEQYF. Here the CDR3 DNA reads TGTGCCAGCGGCCCGACAGGGAGATACGAGCAGTACTTC.

The chain employs TRBV27 and TRBJ2-7; D tentatively reads TRBD1 or TRBD2 (5 bases each). The length of the CDR3 is 14 residues. From germline, CDR1 is MNHEY and CDR2 SMNVEV (reference sequence). V was clipped by 9 bases and J by 3 bases, with 18 bases between them. Here the CDR3 DNA reads TGTGCCAGTGGCCGGGACGCCTACTACTACGAGCAGTACTTC. It encodes CASGRDAYYYEQYF.

This clonotype was observed a few times. The V and J genes are TRBV12-3 or TRBV12-4 and TRBJ2-7, with 8 positions matching TRBD2. The CDR3 totals 15 residues. With V trimmed by 7 bases and J by 2 bases, 10 bases remained unmatched. For the CDR3, the DNA is TGTGCCAGCATTCGTTCGGCGGGAGGTGCCTACGAGCAGTACTTC. As protein: CASIRSAGGAYEQYF.